One and the same sample provided the 29 T cell receptor beta chains below, sequenced in a study of T cells in localized non-small cell lung cancer (dated by TCRdb to the early 2020s). Libraries were built with the immunoSEQ multiplex PCR assay. The table comes from immuneACCESS by way of TCRdb, which keeps in-frame sequences with V and J called. Part of the clones is missing from these tables; in studies checked, under half for an unresolved V gene and the rest for unknown reasons. In this sample the table shows about 52,000 clones, approximately 90% of which occur a single time. In total, the top ten clones hold 15% to 20% of the sample. This sample comprised peripheral blood, obtained before any cancer treatment. Every receptor here comes from a male donor older than 55 with stage III squamous cell lung carcinoma.

CDR3 bases: TGTGCCAGCAGTTACGGCGGGATTGAAGCTTTCTTT. Protein sequence: CASSYGGIEAFF. J is TRBJ1-1 and V is TRBV6-6; no reliable D call. Trimming cost V 2 bases and J 7 bases, with 8 bases left between them. The germline CDR1 and CDR2 sequences are MNHNY and SVGAGI (reference sequence). This CDR3 is built from 12 residues.

The chain is built from TRBV5-4 and TRBJ1-2; D uncertain. This CDR3 spans 11 amino acids. The V and J ends lost 0 bases and 9 bases respectively, with 6 bases between them. In germline, CDR1 is SGHNT, CDR2 YYREEE (reference sequence). The CDR3 reads CASSLDERYTF. The CDR3 DNA reads as TGTGCCAGCAGCTTGGACGAACGCTACACCTTC.

This clone is a singleton in its sample. The rearrangement joins TRBV6-1 to TRBJ1-1; D may be TRBD1 (5 bases). The CDR3 spans 12 residues. Germline-derived CDR1 and CDR2 are MNHNS and SASEGT. V lost 8 bases and J 2 bases, leaving 9 bases between the germline ends. CDR3 region: CASYRLNTEAFF. Here the CDR3 DNA reads TGTGCCAGCTACAGGCTAAACACTGAAGCTTTCTTT.

The J gene is TRBJ1-5, the V gene TRBV7-2, with D unclear. V was cut by 1 base and J by 3 bases, with 7 bases left in between. The CDR3 spans 14 residues. The germline V gene encodes CDR1 SGHTA and CDR2 FQGNSA. The CDR3 DNA follows: TGTGCCAGCAGCTTAGGGCATATCAATCAGCCCCAGCATTTT. As protein: CASSLGHINQPQHF.

The chain links TRBV12-5 to TRBJ1-5, with D possibly TRBD1 on 6 matching bases. The germline V gene encodes CDR1 LGHNT and CDR2 FRNRAP. CDR3 length: 12 amino acids. V was shortened by 5 bases and J by 9 bases, with 11 bases between the two germline ends. The CDR3: CASGQGGGPQHF. Written as DNA, the CDR3 is TGTGCTAGTGGTCAAGGGGGGGGGCCCCAGCATTTT.

The rearrangement links TRBV9 to TRBJ2-7; the D gene is possibly TRBD1 (5 bases). The germline gives CDR1 SGDLS, CDR2 YYNGEE. This CDR3 spans 16 amino acids. Trimming stripped 3 bases from V and 3 bases from J, with 19 bases between. CDR3 residues: CASSGGYGQGLYEQYF. CDR3 sequence (DNA): TGTGCCAGCAGCGGGGGATATGGGCAGGGCCTCTACGAGCAGTACTTC. The variable domain in full, with the rest retrieved from reference TRBV9 and TRBJ2-7, is DSGVTQTPKHLITATGQRVTLRCSPRSGDLSVYWYQQSLDQGLQFLIQYYNGEERAKGNILERFSAQQFPDLHSELNLSSLELGDSALYFCASSGGYGQGLYEQYFGPGTRLTVT.

The V and J genes are TRBV18 and TRBJ1-4; 10 nucleotides agree with TRBD1. V lost 3 bases to trimming and J lost 7 bases; unmatched junction nucleotides: 2. This CDR3 spans 14 amino acids. The germline gives CDR1 KGHSH, CDR2 LQKENI. The CDR3 here is CASSPRQGAEKLFF. DNA of the CDR3: TGTGCCAGCTCACCTCGACAGGGGGCTGAAAAACTGTTTTTT.

J is TRBJ1-3 and V is TRBV7-2, with 8 bases that match TRBD1. The trim removed 11 bases at V and 4 bases at J, leaving 13 bases unmatched. The CDR3 is 15 residues long. The germline CDR1 and CDR2 sequences are SGHTA and FQGNSA. The CDR3 sequence: CAVQGGTGPGNTIYF. For the CDR3, the DNA is TGTGCCGTACAGGGGGGAACAGGGCCCGGAAACACCATATATTTT.

The gene calls are TRBV2 and TRBJ2-5, with D possibly being TRBD2 (5 bases). Looked up from germline, CDR1 is SNHLY and CDR2 is FYNNEI. The CDR3 covers 12 residues. CDR3 DNA sequence: TGTGCGTCCATCGGGATGCAAGAGACCCAGTACTTC. Its protein product is CASIGMQETQYF.

The V call is TRBV19, the J call TRBJ2-7; unclear D gene. Germline V CDR1 and CDR2: LNHDA, SQIVND (reference sequence). Trimming pared 1 base from V and 4 bases from J, leaving 8 bases between. This CDR3 is 13 amino acids long. The CDR3: CASSIGVQYEQYF. In DNA form, the CDR3 reads TGTGCCAGTAGTATAGGTGTGCAATACGAGCAGTACTTC.

This clone was seen repeatedly, ten times or more. The rearrangement joins TRBV4-1 to TRBJ2-7, with D possibly matching TRBD1 (6 bases). V was cut by 8 bases and J by 4 bases, with 18 bases left in between. CDR1 is MGHRA, CDR2 YSYEKL, per germline. CDR3 size: 14 residues. The CDR3 loop reads CASATETGNYEQYF. The CDR3 DNA is TGCGCCAGCGCGACAGAGACAGGAAATTACGAGCAGTACTTC.

This clone was detected only once. The chain has TRBV6-6 and TRBJ1-1; 9 bases map to TRBD1. V shed 0 bases, J shed 1 base, and the junction held 3 bases outside the gene matches. Per the germline V gene, CDR1 is MNHNY and CDR2 is SVGAGI (reference sequence). This CDR3 spans 16 amino acids. CDR3 in amino acids: CASSYSGQGWNTEAFF. As DNA, the CDR3 is TGTGCCAGCAGTTACTCGGGACAGGGATGGAACACTGAAGCTTTCTTT.

The J gene is TRBJ1-2, the V gene TRBV4-3, with TRBD1 matching over 7 bases. Trimming at V came to 4 bases and at J to 4 bases, leaving 3 bases not matched to a gene. The CDR3 loop spans 13 amino acids. Per germline, CDR1 LGHNA and CDR2 YSLEER. The CDR3 sequence is CASSPPGGYGYTF. The CDR3 coding sequence is TGCGCCAGCAGCCCACCAGGGGGCTATGGCTACACCTTC.

The chain carries TRBV5-1 and TRBJ2-3; a weak D match, TRBD2 (5 bases). Germline V lookup: CDR1 SGHRS, CDR2 YFSETQ. This CDR3 is 14 amino acids long. The V end was cut by 1 base, the J end by 2 bases, with 8 bases between. DNA of the CDR3: TGCGCCAGCAGCTTGTTCGGGATCACAGATACGCAGTATTTT. Translated, it gives CASSLFGITDTQYF.

The chain employs TRBV15 and TRBJ2-5; TRBD1 matches at 8 bases. This CDR3 contains 15 residues. V was pared by 2 bases and J by 2 bases, with 4 bases of the junction left unmatched. Per the germline V gene, CDR1 is LNHNV and CDR2 is YYDKDF (reference sequence). Here the CDR3 reads CATSRSQGAQETQYF. Written as DNA, the CDR3 is TGTGCCACCAGCAGAAGCCAGGGGGCTCAAGAGACCCAGTACTTC.

The chain joins TRBV7-9 to TRBJ1-2, with no clear D. Between the trimmed V and J ends, which lost 2 bases and 4 bases, there was a span of 11 bases. The CDR3 spans 14 residues. Germline V gives CDR1 SEHNR, CDR2 FQNEAQ (reference sequence). The CDR3 loop reads CASSLRAQSYGYTF. DNA of the CDR3: TGTGCCAGCAGCTTAAGGGCACAGAGCTATGGCTACACCTTC.

The chain links TRBV11-2 to TRBJ2-1; possible D gene TRBD1, 6 bases. Trimming shortened V by 0 bases and J by 9 bases, and 9 bases separated the two germline ends. The germline CDR1 and CDR2 sequences are SGHAT and FQNNGV. The CDR3 is made up of 13 amino acids. As DNA, the CDR3 is TGTGCCAGCAGCTTAGAAGTAGGGGGTGAGCAGTTCTTC. Translation: CASSLEVGGEQFF.

The rearrangement joins TRBV9 to TRBJ1-2, with 7 bases matching TRBD1. Losses at the gene ends were 0 bases for V and 4 bases for J; bases not matched to a gene: 9. Germline values: CDR1 SGDLS, CDR2 YYNGEE. The length of the CDR3 is 16 residues. This CDR3 is CASSVGPPGTAYGYTF. CDR3 DNA sequence: TGTGCCAGCAGCGTAGGACCCCCCGGGACAGCCTATGGCTACACCTTC.

The chain has TRBV2 and TRBJ2-7, with D possibly TRBD1 on 5 matching bases. Between the trimmed V and J ends, which lost 4 bases and 5 bases, there was a span of 15 bases. The CDR3 has 14 amino acids. Germline V gene data show CDR1 as SNHLY and CDR2 as FYNNEI. The CDR3: CASSGYRSTDEQYF. The CDR3 DNA follows: TGTGCCAGCAGTGGGTACAGGAGCACAGACGAGCAGTACTTC. Using reference TRBV2 and TRBJ2-7 for the parts outside the CDR3, the full variable domain is EPEVTQTPSHQVTQMGQEVILRCVPISNHLYFYWYRQILGQKVEFLVSFYNNEISEKSEIFDDQFSVERPDGSNFTLKIRSTKLEDSAMYFCASSGYRSTDEQYFGPGTRLTVT.

This clone was seen once. This sample also contains other DNA sequences that code for the same CDR3. CDR3: CASSPGTSGSNEQFF. CDR3 DNA sequence: TGTGCCAGCAGCCCCGGCACTAGCGGGAGCAATGAGCAGTTCTTC. The chain is built from TRBV11-3 and TRBJ2-1, with 11 bases fitting TRBD2. The CDR3 loop spans 15 amino acids. From germline, CDR1 is SGHNT and CDR2 YENEEA. The V and J ends lost 5 bases and 6 bases, in that order; junction bases with no gene match: 6.

The chain combines TRBV2 with TRBJ1-2; 7 bases are a match to TRBD1. J lost 7 bases, V lost 8 bases, and 7 bases had no gene match. Germline CDR1 is SNHLY and CDR2 is FYNNEI. There are 12 residues in the CDR3. CDR3 protein: CASADRAPGYTF. CDR3 nucleotides: TGTGCCAGCGCAGACAGGGCCCCTGGCTACACCTTC.

V gene TRBV18 combines with J gene TRBJ1-5; D possibly corresponds to TRBD1 (5 bases). Trimming removed 2 bases at V and 7 bases at J, with 12 bases between. CDR1 and CDR2 from the germline V gene are KGHSH and LQKENI. There are 14 residues in the CDR3. The CDR3 region has the DNA TGTGCCAGCTCACCAAACGGGGCGGGACAGCCCCAGCATTTT. This gives the protein CASSPNGAGQPQHF.

The CDR3 is CASSLALNQPQHF. The CDR3 coding sequence is TGTGCCAGCAGCTTAGCCCTCAATCAGCCCCAGCATTTT. V gene TRBV11-2 combines with J gene TRBJ1-5; unclear D gene. Trimming removed 1 base from V and 3 bases from J, with 4 bases in between. CDR3 length equals 13 residues. From germline, CDR1 is SGHAT and CDR2 FQNNGV.

In DNA, the CDR3 is TGTGCCAGCAGCCAAGTCACCGGGGAGCTGTTTTTT. This gives the protein CASSQVTGELFF. The chain employs TRBV4-2 and TRBJ2-2, with unresolved D. CDR1 and CDR2 (germline): LGHNA, YNFKEQ. Trimming shortened V by 1 base and J by 4 bases, and 1 base separated the two germline ends. The length of the CDR3 is 12 residues.

This clone was seen a handful of times. The rearrangement links TRBV2 to TRBJ1-3; tentatively, D is TRBD1 (5 bases). Per germline, CDR1 SNHLY and CDR2 FYNNEI. This CDR3 comprises 14 residues. The ends were cut back, 7 bases at V and 1 base at J, with 11 bases in the middle. DNA for the CDR3: TGTGCCAGCAATTATTGGGGGTCTGGAAACACCATATATTTT. Its translation is CASNYWGSGNTIYF.

This clone has just one count. CDR3 DNA sequence: TGTGCCAGTAGCACACGACAGGGGGTCAACTATGGCTACACCTTC. This codes for CASSTRQGVNYGYTF. The chain combines TRBV19 with TRBJ1-2, with TRBD1 identical over 9 bases. V was clipped by 6 bases and J by 2 bases; unmatched bases: 7. This CDR3 is built from 15 residues. Germline V gives CDR1 LNHDA, CDR2 SQIVND (reference sequence).

There are a few counts of this clone. The germline gene is not matched at one end of the junction; a read error may be the cause. V is TRBV7-2 and J is TRBJ2-3; 7 bases map to TRBD1. The V gene's germline CDR1 is SGHTA and CDR2 FQGNSA. The CDR3 runs 8 residues. In DNA form, the CDR3 reads TGTGCCAGCAGCTGGGACAGTTTT. It is translated as CASSWDSF.

The chain carries TRBV6-5 and TRBJ2-1; D call uncertain. Per the germline V gene, CDR1 is MNHEY and CDR2 is SVGAGI. The CDR3 runs 11 residues. V lost 7 bases to trimming and J lost 9 bases, with 10 bases between them. CDR3 sequence: CASTTGREQFF. CDR3 sequence (DNA): TGTGCCAGCACTACCGGGCGTGAGCAGTTCTTC.

The CDR3 loop reads CASSLFGLSTDTQYF. For the CDR3, the DNA is TGTGCCAGCAGCTTATTTGGCCTAAGCACAGATACGCAGTATTTT. This chain links TRBV7-3 with TRBJ2-3; D not certain. The V end was cut by 2 bases, the J end by 0 bases, with 9 bases between. This CDR3 has 15 amino acids. Germline V CDR1 and CDR2: SGHTA, FQGTGA.